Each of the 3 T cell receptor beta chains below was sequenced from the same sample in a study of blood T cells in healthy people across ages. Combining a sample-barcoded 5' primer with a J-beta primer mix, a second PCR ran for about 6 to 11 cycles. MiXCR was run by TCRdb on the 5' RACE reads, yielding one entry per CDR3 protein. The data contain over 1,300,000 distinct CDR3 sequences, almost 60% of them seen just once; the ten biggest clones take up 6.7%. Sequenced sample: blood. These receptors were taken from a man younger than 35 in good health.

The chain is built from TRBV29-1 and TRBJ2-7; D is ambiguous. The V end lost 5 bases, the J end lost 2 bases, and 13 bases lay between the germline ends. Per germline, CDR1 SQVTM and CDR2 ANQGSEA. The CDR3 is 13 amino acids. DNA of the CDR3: TGCAGCGTTCATATAGCAAGTACCTACGAGCAGTACTTC. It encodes CSVHIASTYEQYF.

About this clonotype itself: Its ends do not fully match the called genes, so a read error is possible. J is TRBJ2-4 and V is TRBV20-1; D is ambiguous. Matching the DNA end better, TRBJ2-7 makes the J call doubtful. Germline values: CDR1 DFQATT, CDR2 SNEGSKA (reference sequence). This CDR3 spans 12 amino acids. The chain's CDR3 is CSAREASCEQYF. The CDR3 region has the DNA TGCAGTGCTAGAGAAGCTTCCTGCGAGCAGTACTTC.

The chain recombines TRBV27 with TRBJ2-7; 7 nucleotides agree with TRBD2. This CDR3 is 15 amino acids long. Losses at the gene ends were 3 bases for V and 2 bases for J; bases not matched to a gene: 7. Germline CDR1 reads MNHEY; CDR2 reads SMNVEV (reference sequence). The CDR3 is CASSFWGGSTYEQYF. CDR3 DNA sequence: TGTGCCAGCAGTTTTTGGGGGGGGTCCACCTACGAGCAGTACTTC.